Each of the 7 T cell receptor beta chains below was sequenced from the same sample in a study of T cell responses to AZD1222 COVID-19 vaccine. Assay: immunoSEQ multiplex PCR; the TCRdb copy retains only in-frame clones and omits some. The sample gives 100,000 to 140,000 clones, about 90% of which show up once; less than 7.5% is in the top ten. The sample consisted of peripheral blood, taken 28 days after the second AZD1222 dose. The receptors were sampled from an adult who received the AZD1222 COVID-19 vaccine.

V gene TRBV4-1 combines with J gene TRBJ2-2; 9 nucleotides align to TRBD2. Looked up from germline, CDR1 is MGHRA and CDR2 is YSYEKL. This CDR3 region has 16 residues. With V trimmed by 2 bases and J by 4 bases, 5 bases remained unmatched. In nucleotides, the CDR3 is TGCGCCAGCAGCCAACATAGCGGGAGCGGCACCGGGGAGCTGTTTTTT. Its protein product is CASSQHSGSGTGELFF.

The genes are TRBV6-5 and TRBJ1-2; 8 nucleotides align to TRBD1. V shed 2 bases and J 5 bases; nucleotides not matched to a gene: 7. The CDR3 is 15 residues long. CDR1 and CDR2 (germline): MNHEY, SVGAGI. The CDR3, as DNA: TGTGCCAGCAGTTACGGGGGACAGGATGGGTATGGCTACACCTTC. Encoded protein: CASSYGGQDGYGYTF.

The rearrangement links TRBV7-2 to TRBJ2-1, with a possible D match to TRBD2 (7 bases). Germline lookup yields CDR1 SGHTA and CDR2 FQGNSA. Trimming removed 4 bases at V and 9 bases at J, with 25 bases between. The length of the CDR3 is 17 residues. CDR3 sequence reads: CASSSPGGRGRSVEQFF. CDR3 DNA sequence: TGTGCCAGCAGCTCCCCCGGGGGGCGGGGGAGATCGGTTGAGCAGTTCTTC. The complete variable domain, with remaining parts taken from reference TRBV7-2 and TRBJ2-1, reads GAGVSQSPSNKVTEKGKDVELRCDPISGHTALYWYRQSLGQGLEFLIYFQGNSAPDKSGLPSDRFSAERTGGSVSTLTIQRTQQEDSAVYLCASSSPGGRGRSVEQFFGPGTRLTVL.

This clone was observed a few times. The chain links TRBV12-3 or TRBV12-4 to TRBJ2-1; a weak D match, TRBD1 (5 bases). The CDR3 runs to 13 residues. Trimming shortened V by 8 bases and J by 9 bases, and 17 bases separated the two germline ends. CDR3 amino acids: CASARQLTSEQFF. CDR3 DNA sequence: TGTGCCAGCGCTCGACAGCTTACAAGTGAGCAGTTCTTC.

The CDR3 here is CASSQVEGNTEAFF. The CDR3 nucleotides are TGTGCCAGCAGCCAAGTGGAAGGTAACACTGAAGCTTTCTTT. The V call is TRBV4-2, the J call TRBJ1-1, with D uncertain. CDR3 length: 14 residues. From germline, CDR1 is LGHNA and CDR2 YNFKEQ. V was clipped by 1 base and J by 2 bases, with 8 bases between them.

The count of this clone is one. The rearrangement uses TRBV2 and TRBJ2-3; D remains ambiguous. This CDR3 has 13 amino acids. The germline V gene has CDR1 SNHLY and CDR2 FYNNEI. V gave up 5 bases and J gave up 0 bases, with 6 bases separating them. CDR3 loop: CASSPQSTDTQYF. CDR3 bases: TGTGCCAGCAGTCCACAGAGCACAGATACGCAGTATTTT.

The rearrangement uses TRBV29-1 and TRBJ1-2; 9 positions agree with TRBD1. The V and J ends lost 3 bases and 3 bases, in that order; junction bases with no gene match: 2. Germline CDR1 and CDR2: SQVTM and ANQGSEA. The CDR3 is 13 amino acids. CDR3 region: CSVDWTGDYGYTF. CDR3 nucleotide sequence: TGCAGCGTTGACTGGACAGGGGACTATGGCTACACCTTC.